This T cell receptor beta chain stems from a study of blood T cell repertoires in COVID-19. Study overall: From T cells, B-cell-depleted T cells, or PBMCs came the material, which was cDNA or gDNA.

Using immunoSEQ multiplex PCR, the repertoire was profiled, and TCRdb retains in-frame clones only, with some absent. The sample includes approximately 260,000 clones, roughly four fifths seen only once; the top ten take around 4.1%. V was trimmed by 5 bases and J by 5 bases, leaving 9 bases between them. This CDR3 contains 11 residues. Germline-derived CDR1 and CDR2 are DFQATT and SNEGSKA (reference sequence). Cohort placement rested on clinical history that participants reported themselves. This receptor was taken from a man aged 25-45 years with acute COVID-19. This chain joins TRBV20-1 and TRBJ2-5; weak D call: TRBD2 (5 bases). The material sequenced was PBMCs or T cells enriched from blood (not recorded which). DNA for the CDR3: TGCAGTGCTCTAGCACGGGAGACCCAGTACTTC. Translated: CSALARETQYF.